This entry features one T cell receptor (beta chain) sequence. This sample was included in a study of blood T cell repertoires in COVID-19. As for the study in general: The study drew acute and convalescent COVID-19 samples from the United States, Italy and Spain. Sources were T cells, B-cell-depleted T cells, or PBMCs; the material itself was cDNA or gDNA.

Libraries were prepared by immunoSEQ multiplex PCR; TCRdb keeps only in-frame clonotypes and omits some of them. The top ten hold approximately 18% of the sample, which has about 170,000 clones, around four fifths seen once. The sequenced sample was peripheral blood. This receptor was taken from a woman aged 65 to 85 who had recovered from COVID-19.

The CDR3 loop is CASSQGGRGSNQPQHF. DNA for the CDR3: TGTGCCAGCAGCCAGGGAGGGCGGGGGAGCAATCAGCCCCAGCATTTT. The chain links TRBV9 to TRBJ1-5; maybe TRBD1 (5 bases). CDR1 SGDLS and CDR2 YYNGEE come from the germline V gene. V lost 4 bases to trimming and J lost 1 base, with 15 bases between them. The CDR3 extends over 16 amino acids.